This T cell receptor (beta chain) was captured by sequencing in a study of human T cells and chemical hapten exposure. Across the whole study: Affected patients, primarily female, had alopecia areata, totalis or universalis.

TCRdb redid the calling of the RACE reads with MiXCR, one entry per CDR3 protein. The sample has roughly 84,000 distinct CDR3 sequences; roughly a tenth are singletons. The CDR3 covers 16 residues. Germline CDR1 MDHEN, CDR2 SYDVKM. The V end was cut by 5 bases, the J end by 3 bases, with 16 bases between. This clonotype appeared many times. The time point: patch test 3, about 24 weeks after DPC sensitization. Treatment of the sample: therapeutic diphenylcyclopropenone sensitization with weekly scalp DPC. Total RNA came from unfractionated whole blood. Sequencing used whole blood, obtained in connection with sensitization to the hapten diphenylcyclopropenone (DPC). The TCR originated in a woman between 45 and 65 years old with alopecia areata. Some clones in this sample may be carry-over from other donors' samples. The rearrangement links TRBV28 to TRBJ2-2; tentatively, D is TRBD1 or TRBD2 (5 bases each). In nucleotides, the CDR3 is TGTGCCAGCAGTCGCGATAGGGACGTGGACACCGGGGAGCTGTTTTTT. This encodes CASSRDRDVDTGELFF.